These 5 T cell receptor beta chains share one sample of origin, sequenced in a study. One entry per CDR3 protein results from TCRdb running MiXCR on the 5' RACE reads. The sample lists 60,000 to 65,000 distinct CDR3 sequences; about 20% were seen once. The sample consisted of memory CD4+ T cells sorted from a lymph node. Stated subset: memory CD4+ T cells, CD4+CD45RO+CD25-. The receptors here all came from a female donor with breast cancer.

This clonotype has a handful of counts. The rearrangement joins TRBV6-6 to TRBJ2-4; no clear D. In germline, CDR1 is MNHNY, CDR2 SVGAGI (reference sequence). The V gene lost 0 bases and the J gene lost 2 bases, with 8 bases spanning the gap. This CDR3 comprises 15 residues. For the CDR3, the DNA is TGTGCCAGCAGTTACTCCGGGCAGACCAAAAACATTCAGTACTTC. Translating gives CASSYSGQTKNIQYF.

This rearrangement joins TRBV5-4 to TRBJ1-5; D uncertain. V was clipped by 1 base and J by 7 bases, with 9 bases between them. The CDR3 consists of 13 residues. Germline V CDR1 and CDR2: SGHNT, YYREEE (reference sequence). In nucleotides, the CDR3 is TGTGCCAGCAGCTTGCACCCGGGGCAGCCCCAGCATTTT. Its translation is CASSLHPGQPQHF.

The chain uses TRBV20-1 and TRBJ2-1, with TRBD1 identical over 7 bases. V was clipped by 2 bases and J by 3 bases; unmatched bases: 16. Germline CDR1 is DFQATT and CDR2 is SNEGSKA (reference sequence). This CDR3 is 18 amino acids long. In nucleotides, the CDR3 is TGCAGTGCTAGAACCGAACTCCGGGACAGCTCCTACTACAATGAGCAGTTCTTC. It specifies CSARTELRDSSYYNEQFF.

This clonotype was seen a handful of times. The V and J genes are TRBV7-2 and TRBJ2-3; D gene ambiguous. Deletions cut 1 base from V and 2 bases from J, with 7 bases between. This CDR3 region has 14 residues. CDR1 is SGHTA, CDR2 FQGNSA, per germline. The CDR3 region is CASSLDWSTDTQYF. For the CDR3, the DNA is TGTGCCAGCAGCTTAGATTGGTCCACAGATACGCAGTATTTT.

The table lists this clonotype with a few counts. This rearrangement joins TRBV7-9 to TRBJ2-7; D unclear. The V end was cut by 1 base, the J end by 1 base, with 8 bases between. Germline-derived CDR1 and CDR2 are SEHNR and FQNEAQ (reference sequence). The CDR3 consists of 14 residues. The CDR3 loop reads CASSLGRLSYEQYF. CDR3 DNA: TGTGCCAGCAGCTTAGGGAGACTGTCCTACGAGCAGTACTTC.